The source of this T cell receptor beta chain is a study of blood T cell repertoires in COVID-19. Study summary: Sources were T cells, B-cell-depleted T cells, or PBMCs; the material itself was cDNA or gDNA.

Germline V gene sequence: CDR1 SGHTS, CDR2 YDEGEE. The CDR3 extends over 16 amino acids. V was pared by 0 bases and J by 5 bases, with 10 bases of the junction left unmatched. TCRdb keeps only in-frame clones here, not all; method: immunoSEQ multiplex PCR. The repertoire includes nearly 300,000 clones, roughly 91% of them detected once, and 2.5% to 3.5% sits in the top ten. Before they entered the study, exposed participants had met a COVID-19 case within 2 weeks. Sequencing used PBMCs or T cells enriched from blood (not recorded which). The chain carries TRBV5-8 and TRBJ2-7, with TRBD1 matching over 8 bases. The origin of this receptor is a woman between 50 and 59 years old who had been exposed to COVID-19. CDR3 nucleotides: TGTGCCAGCAGCTTGGTAAGTCGGACAGGGCGTCACGAGCAGTACTTC. Amino acids: CASSLVSRTGRHEQYF.